This entry features one T cell receptor (beta chain) sequence. Antigen unknown. This sample is part of a study of shared clonotypes between healthy human individuals. Regarding the study as a whole: It was only blood that was sampled, and tissue repertoires likely differ.

CD45RO-negative, CCR7-positively selected cells formed the naive CD8 fraction, excluding terminally differentiated effector memory CD45RA+ cells. Every one of the donors was a Caucasian adult that lived in Nashville, Tennessee. The method was immunoSEQ multiplex PCR; TCRdb's version includes in-frame clones alone and lacks a portion of them. Of approximately 600,000 clones in the sample, 95% were seen once. The source is a woman in her 30s in good health. Sample: naive CD8+ T cells sorted from blood.

Here the CDR3 DNA reads TGTGCCAGCAGTATCCCCCGGGACAGCGACTCCTACGAGCAGTACTTC. Translating gives CASSIPRDSDSYEQYF. The chain carries TRBV28 and TRBJ2-7, with 7 bases matching TRBD1. The V gene end was trimmed by 5 bases and the J gene end by 0 bases; junction bases not matched to a gene: 10. CDR1 is MDHEN, CDR2 SYDVKM, per germline. CDR3 length: 16 amino acids.